Listed below are T cell receptor beta chains from one sample, sequenced in a study of early T cells in non-severe SARS-CoV-2 infection. Using its own MiXCR run on the 5' RACE reads, TCRdb lists one record per CDR3 protein. The table shows around 89,000 distinct CDR3 sequences, with roughly 14% occurring only once. Sample: whole blood. The receptors were gathered from an adult who was a healthcare worker with PCR-confirmed SARS-CoV-2 infection or an uninfected control (not recorded which). Both conserved end residues are part of each CDR3. A D gene is named only where the DNA matches it firmly. Clone size is not always given. Where it is, it says once, few, many or a class for expanded clones.

TGTGCCAGCGAAGTACAGGGGTCGAACACCGGGGAGCTGTTTTTT	CASEVQGSNTGELFF	TRBJ2-2	.	TRBD1	TRBV18
TGTGCCAGCAGCCCGTCAAACAATGAGCAGTTCTTC	CASSPSNNEQFF	TRBJ2-1	.	.	TRBV7-6
TGTGCCAGCAGTTCCCCCGGCCGCAGGCAGGAGACCCAGTACTTC	CASSSPGRRQETQYF	TRBJ2-5	many	.	TRBV11-2
TGCGCCAGCAGTGAAAGACTAGCGGCATTAGATACGCAGTATTTT	CASSERLAALDTQYF	TRBJ2-3	few	TRBD2	TRBV10-2
TGTGCCAGCAGCTTCGGGGGAGCTAATTCACCCCTCCACTTT	CASSFGGANSPLHF	TRBJ1-6	few	.	TRBV7-2
TGTGCCTGGAGTGTATTCAGAGTTTCCAAAAACATTCAGTACTTC	CAWSVFRVSKNIQYF	TRBJ2-4	many	.	TRBV30
TGTGCCAGCAGCTTACCCCCCGCATCTAGCGGGGGGAGCACAGATACGCAGTATTTT	CASSLPPASSGGSTDTQYF	TRBJ2-3	.	TRBD2	TRBV11-2
TGTGCCACGGGGGGGGCTTCCTACAATGAGCAGTTCTTC	CATGGASYNEQFF	TRBJ2-1	.	TRBD2	TRBV11-2
TGTGCCAGCTCACCACGCACAGATACGCAGTATTTT	CASSPRTDTQYF	TRBJ2-3	many	.	TRBV18
TGTGCCAGCAGCGTAGTCGAGGTCGGGGAGCTGTTTTTT	CASSVVEVGELFF	TRBJ2-2	.	.	TRBV9
TGTGCCAGCAGCTTACAGGGACCGAACACCGGGGAGCTGTTTTTT	CASSLQGPNTGELFF	TRBJ2-2	.	.	TRBV7-7
TGTGCCACCAGCAGAGATTCTTTAACCTTAGCCAAAAACATTCAGTACTTC	CATSRDSLTLAKNIQYF	TRBJ2-4	few	.	TRBV15
TGCGCCAGCAGCCAAGAGGGGAATCTCAGGGGGTCGGTTGGAAACACCATATATTTT	CASSQEGNLRGSVGNTIYF	TRBJ1-3	few	TRBD1	TRBV4-1
TGTGCCAGCAAGAGGGACGCTGGGGCCAACGTCCTGACTTTC	CASKRDAGANVLTF	TRBJ2-6	.	.	TRBV2
TGTGCCAGCAGCCAAGATTTAACGGACACCTATGGCTACACCTTC	CASSQDLTDTYGYTF	TRBJ1-2	many	.	TRBV3-1
TGCAGCGTTGAAGAACTCCGGCAAGAGCAGTTCTTC	CSVEELRQEQFF	TRBJ2-1	.	.	TRBV29-1
TGTGCCAGCAGCCCCGCACTAGCGGCAGATACGCAGTATTTT	CASSPALAADTQYF	TRBJ2-3	few	TRBD2	TRBV7-2
TGTGCCAGCTCCCTCGACCTGGCTGCCCAGTACTTC	CASSLDLAAQYF	TRBJ2-5	.	.	TRBV18
TGTGCCAGCAGCTTATACCCGGGCGATTTATCCTACAATGAGCAGTTCTTC	CASSLYPGDLSYNEQFF	TRBJ2-1	few	.	TRBV7-3
TGCAGCGTTGAAGGAAGGGGGAGGCGAGAGACCCAGTACTTC	CSVEGRGRRETQYF	TRBJ2-5	few	.	TRBV29-1
TGTGCCAGCAGCCCTGGGACACCAAATGAGCAGTTCTTC	CASSPGTPNEQFF	TRBJ2-1	.	.	TRBV4-2
TGTGCCAGCAGAAAGGGACAGGAGTACAATGAGCAGTTCTTC	CASRKGQEYNEQFF	TRBJ2-1	few	TRBD1	TRBV11-2
TGTGCCAGCAGCTCCGGGACAGGACCCAATTCACCCCTCCACTTT	CASSSGTGPNSPLHF	TRBJ1-6	many	TRBD1	TRBV11-3
TGCGCCAGCAGCCAACAGGACAGGGCCCTTACCAAAAACATTCAGTACTTC	CASSQQDRALTKNIQYF	TRBJ2-4	.	TRBD1	TRBV4-1
TGTGCCAGCAGCTTAGCGGGGGGGATGGGCAATGAGCAGTTCTTC	CASSLAGGMGNEQFF	TRBJ2-1	few	TRBD2	TRBV7-2
TGTGCCAGCAGCTTAGACGGACGGGAAGGGACTGAAGCTTTCTTT	CASSLDGREGTEAFF	TRBJ1-1	.	.	TRBV11-2
TGTGCCAGCAGTGAAGTTTCGGTGACAGCAGATACGCAGTATTTT	CASSEVSVTADTQYF	TRBJ2-3	.	.	TRBV6-1
TGTGCCAGCAGGCCGGTTTTAGCCCCGGCGCCTTCGACCGCGCCAGAGACCCAGTACTTC	CASRPVLAPAPSTAPETQYF	TRBJ2-5	few	.	TRBV12-3/TRBV12-4
TGTGCCAGCAGTTTAGGCCAGGCCCAATACAATGAGCAGTTCTTC	CASSLGQAQYNEQFF	TRBJ2-1	.	.	TRBV12-3/TRBV12-4
TGTGCCAGCAGTAGCGTTACTAGCACAGATACGCAGTATTTT	CASSSVTSTDTQYF	TRBJ2-3	few	.	TRBV2
TGTGCCAGCAGCCCGACCTGGGCCAGCAAAGAGACCCAGTACTTC	CASSPTWASKETQYF	TRBJ2-5	.	.	TRBV5-5
TGCAGCGTTGATCCGCCGCAAGAGACCCAGTACTTC	CSVDPPQETQYF	TRBJ2-5	.	.	TRBV29-1
TGTGCCAGCTCACCGTTGGAGGTCAGGCAATCGAGGGAGCAGTTCTTC	CASSPLEVRQSREQFF	TRBJ2-1	few	.	TRBV18
TGTGCCAGCACCCGAGCTGGGGATCAGCCCCAGCATTTT	CASTRAGDQPQHF	TRBJ1-5	.	.	TRBV7-8
TGCGCCAGCAGCTTAGCCGAGGGGGATACGCAGTATTTT	CASSLAEGDTQYF	TRBJ2-3	few	.	TRBV5-1
TGTGCCAGCAGCTTAGGTTCTAGCGGGGGGGCGTCGTCAAATACGCAGTATTTT	CASSLGSSGGASSNTQYF	TRBJ2-3	.	TRBD2	TRBV7-2
TGTGCCAGCACCATGGGGAGGAACAGCCAAGAGACCCAGTACTTC	CASTMGRNSQETQYF	TRBJ2-5	.	.	TRBV28
TGTGCCAGCCTCACTAGCACAGATACGCAGTATTTT	CASLTSTDTQYF	TRBJ2-3	few	.	TRBV2
TGCGCCAGCAGCATGGAAAGAGTTCCAGATACGCAGTTTTTT	CASSMERVPDTQFF	TRBJ2-3	few	.	TRBV5-1
TGTGCCAGCAGAAAAATTACAGGGAGTTCGAATTCACCCCTCCACTTT	CASRKITGSSNSPLHF	TRBJ1-6	.	.	TRBV28
TGTGCCAGCAGTTTCAATCCCAAAGATGATACGCAGTATTTT	CASSFNPKDDTQYF	TRBJ2-3	many	.	TRBV6-6
TGTGCCAGCAGCTTAGATCCCTTAGACAGAAATGAGCAGTTCTTC	CASSLDPLDRNEQFF	TRBJ2-1	.	.	TRBV11-2
TGCAGTGCGATTCAAGGGTATTCTCAGCCCCAGCATTTT	CSAIQGYSQPQHF	TRBJ1-5	few	.	TRBV20-1
TGTGCCAGCAGCCTGAGGACCCCAATGGAGCAGTTCTTC	CASSLRTPMEQFF	TRBJ2-1	few	.	TRBV5-5
TGTGCCAGCAGTTTCCGGGACAGGGGTTACTCTGGGGCCAACGTCCTGACTTTC	CASSFRDRGYSGANVLTF	TRBJ2-6	.	TRBD1	TRBV12-3/TRBV12-4